The present T cell receptor (beta chain) was sequenced within a study of T cell responses to AZD1222 COVID-19 vaccine. The method was immunoSEQ multiplex PCR; TCRdb's version includes in-frame clones alone and lacks a portion of them. The sample lists 150,000 or so clones, roughly 90% seen once, with less than 1.5% in the top ten. The CDR3 runs 17 residues. Germline values: CDR1 SGHNT, CDR2 YYREEE (reference sequence). Losses at the gene ends were 2 bases for V and 1 base for J; bases not matched to a gene: 3. The receptor's source is an adult who received the AZD1222 COVID-19 vaccine. This specimen consisted of peripheral blood, obtained 28 days after the second AZD1222 dose. The chain has TRBV5-4 and TRBJ1-6; 10 positions agree with TRBD1. The CDR3 DNA follows: TGTGCCAGCAGCTTTGGACAGGGGGAATCCTATAATTCACCCCTCCACTTT. It codes for CASSFGQGESYNSPLHF.